What follows is one TCR beta chain and its context. Its antigen remains unidentified. The read finishes 3 residues shy of the CDR3 end, and the germline J gene is used to complete it. Other DNA variants within this sample encode the same CDR3. The germline gives CDR1 SGHRS, CDR2 YFSETQ. The junction had 1 base not matched to a gene; V was cut back by 3 bases and J by 5 bases. This CDR3 comprises 13 residues. The record originates from a study of T cells in women clearing cervical HPV infection. Study-wide results and caveats: TRBV6-7 abundance was lower in cases than controls (around 0.1% versus 0.15%).

The data were produced by immunoSEQ multiplex PCR, yet TCRdb's version contains in-frame clones alone and is incomplete. This sample's table has about 39,000 clones. The specimen sequenced was blood buffy coat. The sequence derives from a woman aged 18 to 75 with a cervical HPV16 infection that either progressed to CIN3+ or cleared (not recorded which). The genes are TRBV5-1 and TRBJ1-2; 10 bases are shared with TRBD1. CDR3 sequence: CASSSGQGYGYTF. The CDR3 DNA, read in part, is TGCGCCAGCAGCTCGGGACAGGGGTATGGC.